Shown below are 8 T cell receptor beta chains from a single sample sequenced in a study of control samples from healthy donors and cancer patients. Here immunoSEQ multiplex PCR was the method, and the copy in TCRdb shows in-frame clones only, minus some. The table records under 200,000 clones, 94% of them present only once. The specimen sequenced was blood. The receptor source for this set is a woman between 40 and 55 years old in good health.

This rearrangement joins TRBV7-3 to TRBJ2-5; either TRBD1 or TRBD2 may fit D (6 bases each). Trimming removed 2 bases at V and 4 bases at J, with 17 bases between. CDR1 SGHTA and CDR2 FQGTGA come from the germline V gene. This CDR3 has 16 residues. The CDR3 region has the DNA TGTGCCAGCAGCTTAGGGCCGGGGGCGGACGCAGAGACCCAGTACTTC. The encoded protein is CASSLGPGADAETQYF.

The CDR3: CASRRARDEQFF. CDR3 DNA sequence: TGTGCCAGTAGAAGGGCCCGCGATGAGCAGTTCTTC. The chain joins TRBV19 to TRBJ2-1; D not certain. Germline-derived CDR1 and CDR2 are LNHDA and SQIVND (reference sequence). The CDR3 loop spans 12 amino acids. V lost 6 bases, J lost 8 bases, and 11 bases lay in between.

As DNA, the CDR3 is TGTGCCAGCAGCTTATCGGCGGGAGAGGGAGCTAACTATGGCTACACCTTC. It encodes CASSLSAGEGANYGYTF. This sequence joins TRBV11-2 and TRBJ1-2; D gene ambiguous. The V and J ends lost 2 bases and 0 bases respectively, with 16 bases between them. The CDR3 runs to 17 residues. Germline V lookup: CDR1 SGHAT, CDR2 FQNNGV.

This rearrangement joins TRBV14 to TRBJ1-5; D unresolved. Trimming left V 3 bases short and J 4 bases short, with 7 bases between. The CDR3 length is 13 residues. CDR1 is SGHDN and CDR2 is FVKESK in the germline V gene. CDR3 sequence reads: CASSHDGNQPQHF. The CDR3 DNA reads TGTGCCAGCAGCCATGACGGTAATCAGCCCCAGCATTTT.

V usage is TRBV19 and J usage is TRBJ1-2; D gene unclear. V gave up 6 bases and J gave up 1 base, with 15 bases separating them. This CDR3 has 15 residues. From germline, CDR1 is LNHDA and CDR2 SQIVND (reference sequence). The CDR3 DNA reads TGTGCCAGTAGACCCGAATCCAGGAGTAACTATGGCTACACCTTC. Its translation: CASRPESRSNYGYTF. Full variable domain (missing parts from reference TRBV19 and TRBJ1-2): DGGITQSPKYLFRKEGQNVTLSCEQNLNHDAMYWYRQDPGQGLRLIYYSQIVNDFQKGDIAEGYSVSREKKESFPLTVTSAQKNPTAFYLCASRPESRSNYGYTFGSGTRLTVV.

The chain is built from TRBV5-3 and TRBJ2-5; D ambiguous. TRBV5-3 belongs to the ORF category, with a function that is uncertain. Trimming removed 0 bases at V and 1 base at J, with 7 bases between. The CDR3 contains 14 residues. CDR3 sequence: CARSLGPAQETQYF. CDR3 DNA sequence: TGTGCCAGAAGCTTGGGGCCAGCCCAAGAGACCCAGTACTTC.

This clone was counted a single time. This sequence joins TRBV4-3 and TRBJ2-2; D is tentatively TRBD1 or TRBD2 (5 bases each). The V gene's germline CDR1 is LGHNA and CDR2 YSLEER. CDR3 length equals 18 residues. Trimming cost V 0 bases and J 7 bases, with 21 bases left between them. CDR3 region: CASSQDIDQGFGGGELFF. CDR3 sequence (DNA): TGCGCCAGCAGCCAAGATATAGACCAGGGATTTGGAGGCGGGGAGCTGTTTTTT.

The J gene is TRBJ1-1, the V gene TRBV7-2; no reliable D call. Trimming stripped 3 bases from V and 0 bases from J, with 8 bases between. The CDR3 is made up of 14 amino acids. Germline loops: CDR1 SGHTA, CDR2 FQGNSA. CDR3 in amino acids: CASSFAWMNTEAFF. The DNA of the CDR3 is TGTGCCAGCAGCTTCGCGTGGATGAACACTGAAGCTTTCTTT.